This T cell receptor (beta chain) was sequenced in a study of regulatory T cells in long-lasting Graves disease. Time point here: newly diagnosed GD, antithyroid drugs for less than 3 months. PBMC-derived RNA was used for the TCR library. The CDR3 has 12 residues. Germline loops: CDR1 DFQATT, CDR2 SNEGSKA (reference sequence). Trimming shortened V by 2 bases and J by 7 bases, and 11 bases separated the two germline ends. Arm-PCR with iRepertoire HTBI primers amplified the CDR3 regions for these TCR beta libraries. Each CDR3 protein gets one entry after TCRdb re-called the multiplex PCR reads with MiXCR. Of 510,000 or so distinct CDR3 sequences in the sample, around 11% were seen once. In addition, the sample was reused for a study of T cells in Graves' hyperthyroidism and ophthalmopathy. That paper states: An initial round of RT-PCR targeting the TCR CDR3 relied on the HTBI primer set.

This chain connects TRBV20-1 to TRBJ1-1, with a possible D match to TRBD1 (5 bases). This clonotype was obtained from a woman between 25 and 40 years old with Graves disease. The sample in question was peripheral blood mononuclear cells (PBMCs), obtained at new diagnosis, from a patient treated with antithyroid drugs. CDR3: CSARIGTVEAFF. The CDR3 nucleotides are TGCAGTGCTAGAATAGGGACTGTTGAAGCTTTCTTT.